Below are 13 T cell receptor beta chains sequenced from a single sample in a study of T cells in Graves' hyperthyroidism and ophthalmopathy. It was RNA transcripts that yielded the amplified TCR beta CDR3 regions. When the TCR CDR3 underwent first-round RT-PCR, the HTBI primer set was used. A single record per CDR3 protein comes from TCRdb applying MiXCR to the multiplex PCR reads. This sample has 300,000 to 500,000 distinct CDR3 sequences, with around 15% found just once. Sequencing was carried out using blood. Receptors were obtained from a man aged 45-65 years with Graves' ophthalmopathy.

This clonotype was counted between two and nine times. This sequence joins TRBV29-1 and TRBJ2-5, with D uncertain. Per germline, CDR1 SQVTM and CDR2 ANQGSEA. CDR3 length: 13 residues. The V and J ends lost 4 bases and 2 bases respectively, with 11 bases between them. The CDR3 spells CSVVRRAQETQYF. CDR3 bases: TGCAGCGTTGTCCGTCGGGCTCAAGAGACCCAGTACTTC. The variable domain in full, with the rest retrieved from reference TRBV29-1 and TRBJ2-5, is SAVISQKPSRDICQRGTSLTIQCQVDSQVTMMFWYRQQPGQSLTLIATANQGSEATYESGFVIDKFPISRPNLTFSTLTVSNMSPEDSSIYLCSVVRRAQETQYFGPGTRLLVL.

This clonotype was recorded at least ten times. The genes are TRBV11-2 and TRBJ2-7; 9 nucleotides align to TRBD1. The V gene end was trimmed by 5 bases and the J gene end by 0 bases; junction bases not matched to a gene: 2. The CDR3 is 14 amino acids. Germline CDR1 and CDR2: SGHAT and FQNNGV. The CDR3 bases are TGTGCCAGCAGCCCGACAGGGGGCTCCTACGAGCAGTACTTC. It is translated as CASSPTGGSYEQYF.

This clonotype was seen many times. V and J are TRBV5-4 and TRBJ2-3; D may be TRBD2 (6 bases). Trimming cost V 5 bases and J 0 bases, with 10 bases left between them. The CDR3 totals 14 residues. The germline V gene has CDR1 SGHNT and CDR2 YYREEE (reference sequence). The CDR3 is CASRGGGSTDTQYF. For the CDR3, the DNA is TGTGCCAGCAGAGGTGGGGGGAGCACAGATACGCAGTATTTT. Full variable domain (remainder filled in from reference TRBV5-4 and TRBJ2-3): ETGVTQSPTHLIKTRGQQVTLRCSSQSGHNTVSWYQQALGQGPQFIFQYYREEENGRGNFPPRFSGLQFPNYSSELNVNALELDDSALYLCASRGGGSTDTQYFGPGTRLTVL.

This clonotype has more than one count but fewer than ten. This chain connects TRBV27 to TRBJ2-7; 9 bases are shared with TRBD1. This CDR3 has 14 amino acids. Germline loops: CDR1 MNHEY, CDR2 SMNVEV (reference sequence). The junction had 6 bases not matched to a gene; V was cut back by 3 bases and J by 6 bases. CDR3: CASSLEGTGFEQYF. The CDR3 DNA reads TGTGCCAGCAGTTTGGAGGGGACAGGGTTCGAGCAGTACTTC.

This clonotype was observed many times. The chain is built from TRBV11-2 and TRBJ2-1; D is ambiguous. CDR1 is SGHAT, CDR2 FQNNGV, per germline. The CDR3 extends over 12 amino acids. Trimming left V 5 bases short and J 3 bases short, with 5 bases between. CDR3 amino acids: CASSGSYNEQFF. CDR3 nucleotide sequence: TGTGCCAGCAGCGGTAGCTACAATGAGCAGTTCTTC.

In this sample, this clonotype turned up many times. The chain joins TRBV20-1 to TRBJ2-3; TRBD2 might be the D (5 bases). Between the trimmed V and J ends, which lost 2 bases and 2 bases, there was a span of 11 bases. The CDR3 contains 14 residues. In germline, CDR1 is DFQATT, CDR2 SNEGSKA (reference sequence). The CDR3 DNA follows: TGCAGTGCTAGACGGCTAGCCGCCACAGATACGCAGTATTTT. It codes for CSARRLAATDTQYF.

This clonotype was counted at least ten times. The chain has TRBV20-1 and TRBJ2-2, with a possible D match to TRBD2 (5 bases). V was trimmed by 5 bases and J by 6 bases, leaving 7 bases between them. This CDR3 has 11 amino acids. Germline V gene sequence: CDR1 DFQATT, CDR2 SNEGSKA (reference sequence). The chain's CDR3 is CSAQRAGELFF. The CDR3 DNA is TGCAGTGCTCAGAGGGCCGGGGAGCTGTTTTTT.

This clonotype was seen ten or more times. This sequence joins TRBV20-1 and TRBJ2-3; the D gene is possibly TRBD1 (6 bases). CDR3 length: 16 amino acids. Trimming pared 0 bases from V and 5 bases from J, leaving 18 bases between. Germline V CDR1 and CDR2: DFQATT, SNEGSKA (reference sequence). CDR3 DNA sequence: TGCAGTGCTAGAGAACCGGGACAACCCCATGGAGATACGCAGTATTTT. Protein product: CSAREPGQPHGDTQYF.

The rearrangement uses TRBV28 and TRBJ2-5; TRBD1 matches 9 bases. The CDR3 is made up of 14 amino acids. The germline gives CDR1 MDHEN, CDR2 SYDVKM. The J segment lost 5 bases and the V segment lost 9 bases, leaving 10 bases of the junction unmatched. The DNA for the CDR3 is TGTGCCAGTCAACCCGGGACAGGGCCTGAGACCCAGTACTTC. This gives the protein CASQPGTGPETQYF. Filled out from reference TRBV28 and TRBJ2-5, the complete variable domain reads DVKVTQSSRYLVKRTGEKVFLECVQDMDHENMFWYRQDPGLGLRLIYFSYDVKMKEKGDIPEGYSVSREKKERFSLILESASTNQTSMYLCASQPGTGPETQYFGPGTRLLVL.

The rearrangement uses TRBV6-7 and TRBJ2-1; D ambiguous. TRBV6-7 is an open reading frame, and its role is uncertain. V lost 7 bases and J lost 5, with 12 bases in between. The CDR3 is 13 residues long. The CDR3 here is CASTDRLDNEQFF. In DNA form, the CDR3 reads TGTGCCAGCACCGACCGGTTGGACAATGAGCAGTTCTTC.

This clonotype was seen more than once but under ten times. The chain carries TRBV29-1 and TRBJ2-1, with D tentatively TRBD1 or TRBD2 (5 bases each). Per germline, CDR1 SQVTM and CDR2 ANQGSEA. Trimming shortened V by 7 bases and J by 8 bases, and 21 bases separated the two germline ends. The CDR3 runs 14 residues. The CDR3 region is CSASGAPGVYEQFF. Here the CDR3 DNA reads TGCAGCGCCTCCGGGGCCCCCGGTGTTTATGAGCAGTTCTTC.

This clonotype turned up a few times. The CDR3 reads CASSQDRVNWYGYTF. The CDR3 DNA sequence: TGTGCCAGCAGCCAAGATCGAGTAAATTGGTATGGCTACACCTTC. V and J are TRBV3-1 and TRBJ1-2, with unresolved D. The CDR3 is 15 amino acids. CDR1 LGHDT and CDR2 YNNKEL come from the germline V gene (reference sequence). The germline V and J ends were trimmed by 0 bases and 5 bases, with 13 bases remaining between them.

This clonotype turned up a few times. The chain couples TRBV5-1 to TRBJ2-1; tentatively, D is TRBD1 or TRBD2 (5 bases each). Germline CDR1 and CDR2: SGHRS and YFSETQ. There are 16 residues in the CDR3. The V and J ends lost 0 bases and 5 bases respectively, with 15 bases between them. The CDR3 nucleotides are TGCGCCAGCAGCTTGGGTTGGCCGGGGCTGAACAATGAGCAGTTCTTC. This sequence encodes CASSLGWPGLNNEQFF.